This is a list of T cell receptor beta chains from one sample in a study of shared clonotypes between healthy human individuals. Clones were sequenced by immunoSEQ multiplex PCR, and TCRdb holds only the in-frame ones, with some missing. Seen here are some 2.4 million clones, over 85% observed once, and the top ten hold approximately 0.35%. Material: naive CD4+ T cells from PBMCs. These receptors were obtained from a man younger than 35 in good health. Some clones in this sample may be carry-over from other donors' samples. CDR3s include the opening cysteine and the closing phenylalanine or tryptophan. A D gene is named only where the DNA matches it firmly. Part of the rows lack a size; the others show once, few, many or a class for expanded clones.

clone size: -
J gene: TRBJ2-7
V gene: TRBV30
D gene: -
CDR3 protein: CAWDRSYEQYF
CDR3 DNA: TGTGCCTGGGACCGATCCTACGAGCAGTACTTC

clone size: -
J gene: TRBJ2-7
V gene: TRBV6-6
D gene: -
CDR3 protein: CASSYLRAPEYEQYF
CDR3 DNA: TGTGCCAGCAGTTACCTGCGCGCGCCAGAGTACGAGCAGTACTTC

clone size: -
J gene: TRBJ2-3
V gene: TRBV5-6
D gene: -
CDR3 protein: CASSYRAFPADTQYF
CDR3 DNA: TGTGCCAGCAGCTACAGGGCCTTCCCCGCAGATACGCAGTATTTT

clone size: once
J gene: TRBJ1-1
V gene: TRBV18
D gene: -
CDR3 protein: CASSPRADAPRGFF
CDR3 DNA: TGTGCCAGCTCACCAAGGGCAGACGCCCCGCGGGGTTTCTTT

clone size: -
J gene: TRBJ1-5
V gene: TRBV5-1
D gene: TRBD1
CDR3 protein: CASSPGQGRNQPQHF
CDR3 DNA: TGCGCCAGCAGCCCCGGACAGGGCCGCAATCAGCCCCAGCATTTT

clone size: once
J gene: TRBJ2-5
V gene: TRBV30
D gene: -
CDR3 protein: CAWSVFRQHQETQYF
CDR3 DNA: TGTGCCTGGAGTGTGTTTCGACAGCACCAAGAGACCCAGTACTTC

clone size: -
J gene: TRBJ1-1
V gene: TRBV10-3
D gene: TRBD1
CDR3 protein: CASEGQLNTEAFF
CDR3 DNA: TGTGCCTCCGAGGGACAGTTGAACACTGAAGCTTTCTTT

clone size: -
J gene: TRBJ1-4
V gene: TRBV5-1
D gene: TRBD1
CDR3 protein: CASSNGQGSEKLFF
CDR3 DNA: TGCGCCAGCAGCAACGGACAGGGGAGCGAAAAACTGTTTTTT

clone size: -
J gene: TRBJ2-3
V gene: TRBV10-3
D gene: -
CDR3 protein: CAISQRTRTDTQYF
CDR3 DNA: TGTGCCATCAGCCAGCGGACACGCACAGATACGCAGTATTTT

clone size: once
J gene: TRBJ1-2
V gene: TRBV6-1
D gene: -
CDR3 protein: CASSETTYGYTF
CDR3 DNA: TGTGCCAGCAGTGAGACAACCTATGGCTACACCTTC

clone size: -
J gene: TRBJ1-4
V gene: TRBV10-3
D gene: TRBD1
CDR3 protein: CAISDTGVPEEKLFF
CDR3 DNA: TGTGCCATCAGCGATACAGGGGTTCCGGAGGAAAAACTGTTTTTT

clone size: -
J gene: TRBJ1-3
V gene: TRBV9
D gene: -
CDR3 protein: CASSVSGNENTIYF
CDR3 DNA: TGTGCCAGCAGCGTTTCCGGGAATGAAAACACCATATATTTT

clone size: -
J gene: TRBJ1-5
V gene: TRBV27
D gene: TRBD1
CDR3 protein: CASSSKEAGGMSNQPQHF
CDR3 DNA: TGTGCCAGCAGTTCAAAGGAGGCAGGGGGCATGAGCAATCAGCCCCAGCATTTT

clone size: -
J gene: TRBJ2-3
V gene: TRBV11-2
D gene: -
CDR3 protein: CASSPTPGSWADTQYF
CDR3 DNA: TGTGCCAGCAGCCCCACCCCCGGGAGTTGGGCAGATACGCAGTATTTT

clone size: -
J gene: TRBJ2-2
V gene: TRBV27
D gene: TRBD2
CDR3 protein: CASSPGLAGYTGELFF
CDR3 DNA: TGTGCCAGCAGTCCGGGACTAGCGGGATACACCGGGGAGCTGTTTTTT

clone size: -
J gene: TRBJ1-5
V gene: TRBV6-5
D gene: -
CDR3 protein: CASSAHNQPQHF
CDR3 DNA: TGTGCCAGCAGTGCCCACAATCAGCCCCAGCATTTT

clone size: -
J gene: TRBJ2-2
V gene: TRBV5-1
D gene: TRBD1
CDR3 protein: CASSLIPTGGSGELFF
CDR3 DNA: TGCGCCAGCAGCTTGATTCCCACAGGGGGCAGCGGGGAGCTGTTTTTT

clone size: -
J gene: TRBJ2-6
V gene: TRBV2
D gene: -
CDR3 protein: CADQGSGLSGANVLTF
CDR3 DNA: TGTGCCGACCAGGGGTCAGGGTTATCTGGGGCCAACGTCCTGACTTTC

clone size: -
J gene: TRBJ2-5
V gene: TRBV9
D gene: -
CDR3 protein: CASSFSGKETQYF
CDR3 DNA: TGTGCCAGCAGCTTTAGCGGAAAAGAGACCCAGTACTTC

clone size: -
J gene: TRBJ2-3
V gene: TRBV5-1
D gene: TRBD2
CDR3 protein: CASSNLAGLRTDTQYF
CDR3 DNA: TGCGCCAGCAGCAACCTAGCGGGGCTACGCACAGATACGCAGTATTTT

clone size: -
J gene: TRBJ1-5
V gene: TRBV5-8
D gene: -
CDR3 protein: CASSWGNQPQHF
CDR3 DNA: TGTGCCAGCAGCTGGGGCAATCAGCCCCAGCATTTT

clone size: -
J gene: TRBJ2-2
V gene: TRBV28
D gene: -
CDR3 protein: CASSLATGELFF
CDR3 DNA: TGTGCCAGCAGTTTAGCTACCGGGGAGCTGTTTTTT

clone size: -
J gene: TRBJ2-5
V gene: TRBV9
D gene: TRBD2
CDR3 protein: CASSVDGRSETQYF
CDR3 DNA: TGTGCCAGCAGCGTAGACGGGAGGAGTGAGACCCAGTACTTC

clone size: -
J gene: TRBJ2-2
V gene: TRBV5-4
D gene: TRBD2
CDR3 protein: CASTKAGPTGELFF
CDR3 DNA: TGTGCCAGCACCAAAGCGGGACCCACCGGGGAGCTGTTTTTT

clone size: once
J gene: TRBJ1-2
V gene: TRBV7-2
D gene: -
CDR3 protein: CASSLGGPRDGYTF
CDR3 DNA: TGTGCCAGCAGCTTGGGAGGTCCCCGGGATGGCTACACCTTC

clone size: -
J gene: TRBJ2-5
V gene: TRBV5-1
D gene: TRBD2
CDR3 protein: CASSLTSGNQETQYF
CDR3 DNA: TGCGCCAGCAGCTTGACTAGCGGGAACCAAGAGACCCAGTACTTC

clone size: -
J gene: TRBJ2-1
V gene: TRBV4-2
D gene: TRBD2
CDR3 protein: CASSQEPLAEEFF
CDR3 DNA: TGTGCCAGCAGCCAAGAGCCGCTAGCGGAGGAGTTCTTC

clone size: -
J gene: TRBJ1-2
V gene: TRBV7-2
D gene: -
CDR3 protein: CASSEAGTARGYTF
CDR3 DNA: TGTGCCAGCAGCGAAGCCGGGACCGCACGAGGCTACACCTTC

clone size: -
J gene: TRBJ2-7
V gene: TRBV5-1
D gene: TRBD1
CDR3 protein: CASSPRLDRARAYEQYF
CDR3 DNA: TGCGCCAGCAGCCCTCGACTGGACAGGGCACGAGCCTACGAGCAGTACTTC

clone size: few
J gene: TRBJ1-5
V gene: TRBV7-9
D gene: TRBD1
CDR3 protein: CASSLGRGLQPQHF
CDR3 DNA: TGTGCCAGCAGCTTAGGCAGGGGGCTTCAGCCCCAGCATTTT

clone size: -
J gene: TRBJ1-2
V gene: TRBV6-5
D gene: -
CDR3 protein: CASSYSRGGYGYTF
CDR3 DNA: TGTGCCAGCAGTTACTCAAGAGGGGGATATGGCTACACCTTC

clone size: -
J gene: TRBJ2-7
V gene: TRBV28
D gene: -
CDR3 protein: CASSWGGTNEQYF
CDR3 DNA: TGTGCCAGCAGTTGGGGAGGAACAAACGAGCAGTACTTC

clone size: once
J gene: TRBJ2-5
V gene: TRBV7-2
D gene: TRBD2
CDR3 protein: CASSSRSGNQETQYF
CDR3 DNA: TGTGCCAGCAGCTCACGTAGCGGGAACCAAGAGACCCAGTACTTC

clone size: -
J gene: TRBJ2-7
V gene: TRBV7-6
D gene: -
CDR3 protein: CASSMTRGLSYEQYF
CDR3 DNA: TGTGCCAGCAGCATGACTAGAGGGCTCTCCTACGAGCAGTACTTC

clone size: once
J gene: TRBJ2-1
V gene: TRBV7-8
D gene: -
CDR3 protein: CASSGGFGEQFF
CDR3 DNA: TGTGCCAGCAGCGGGGGATTCGGTGAGCAGTTCTTC

clone size: -
J gene: TRBJ2-2
V gene: TRBV27
D gene: -
CDR3 protein: CASSLAGRGTGELFF
CDR3 DNA: TGTGCCAGCAGTTTAGCGGGAAGGGGCACCGGGGAGCTGTTTTTT

clone size: once
J gene: TRBJ2-2
V gene: TRBV11-3
D gene: -
CDR3 protein: CASSTPSGELFF
CDR3 DNA: TGTGCCAGCAGCACACCGAGTGGGGAGCTGTTTTTT

clone size: -
J gene: TRBJ1-4
V gene: TRBV4-1
D gene: -
CDR3 protein: CASSQGVAEKLFF
CDR3 DNA: TGCGCCAGCAGCCAGGGGGTCGCTGAAAAACTGTTTTTT

clone size: -
J gene: TRBJ1-3
V gene: TRBV9
D gene: -
CDR3 protein: CASKKGGGAGNTIYF
CDR3 DNA: TGTGCCAGCAAGAAGGGGGGAGGAGCTGGAAACACCATATATTTT

clone size: -
J gene: TRBJ2-5
V gene: TRBV5-1
D gene: TRBD2
CDR3 protein: CASSYRLADLRETQYF
CDR3 DNA: TGCGCCAGCAGCTACCGACTAGCGGACTTACGAGAGACCCAGTACTTC

clone size: -
J gene: TRBJ2-5
V gene: TRBV6-6
D gene: -
CDR3 protein: CASSPAGAQETQYF
CDR3 DNA: TGTGCCAGCAGTCCCGCAGGGGCCCAAGAGACCCAGTACTTC

clone size: -
J gene: TRBJ2-4
V gene: TRBV29-1
D gene: TRBD2
CDR3 protein: CSAAREGAKNIQYF
CDR3 DNA: TGCAGTGCCGCGAGGGAGGGAGCCAAAAACATTCAGTACTTC

clone size: -
J gene: TRBJ2-1
V gene: TRBV5-4
D gene: TRBD2
CDR3 protein: CASSSRGASGRALYNEQFF
CDR3 DNA: TGTGCCAGCAGCTCTAGAGGGGCTAGCGGGAGGGCCCTTTACAATGAGCAGTTCTTC